This TCR beta chain was sequenced during a study of cytomegalovirus exposure and HLA in healthy donors. Primers: 60 Vbeta forward and 13 Jbeta reverse. Repertoires were generated with immunoSEQ multiplex PCR, while TCRdb's copy carries only in-frame clones and drops some. The profile shows about 180,000 clones, about 69% of them singletons. Trimming removed 0 bases from V and 5 bases from J, with 17 bases in between. Germline assignment: CDR1 SGDLS and CDR2 YYNGEE. The CDR3 runs 16 residues. The receptor was derived from a male donor in good health and CMV-seronegative. The sample was PBMCs. This sequence joins TRBV9 and TRBJ2-5, with D perhaps TRBD2 (6 bases). The CDR3: CASSVGGGAARETQYF. The CDR3 region has the DNA TGTGCCAGCAGCGTAGGGGGCGGGGCCGCCCGGGAGACCCAGTACTTC.